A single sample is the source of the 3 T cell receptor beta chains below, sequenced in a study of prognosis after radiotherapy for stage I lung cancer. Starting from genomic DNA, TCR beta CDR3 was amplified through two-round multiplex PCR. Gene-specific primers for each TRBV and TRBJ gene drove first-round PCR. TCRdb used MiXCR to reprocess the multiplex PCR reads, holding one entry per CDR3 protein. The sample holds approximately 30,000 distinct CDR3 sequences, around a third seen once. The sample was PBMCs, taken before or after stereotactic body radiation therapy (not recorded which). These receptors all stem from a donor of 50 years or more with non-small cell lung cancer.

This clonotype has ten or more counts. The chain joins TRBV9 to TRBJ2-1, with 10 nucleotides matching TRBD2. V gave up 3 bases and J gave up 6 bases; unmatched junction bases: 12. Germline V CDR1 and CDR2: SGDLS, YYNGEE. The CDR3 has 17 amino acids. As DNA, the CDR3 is TGTGCCAGCAGCGCGACCCCAACTAGCGGGATAGTCAATGAGCAGTTCTTC. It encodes CASSATPTSGIVNEQFF. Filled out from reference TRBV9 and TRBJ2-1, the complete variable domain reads DSGVTQTPKHLITATGQRVTLRCSPRSGDLSVYWYQQSLDQGLQFLIQYYNGEERAKGNILERFSAQQFPDLHSELNLSSLELGDSALYFCASSATPTSGIVNEQFFGPGTRLTVL.

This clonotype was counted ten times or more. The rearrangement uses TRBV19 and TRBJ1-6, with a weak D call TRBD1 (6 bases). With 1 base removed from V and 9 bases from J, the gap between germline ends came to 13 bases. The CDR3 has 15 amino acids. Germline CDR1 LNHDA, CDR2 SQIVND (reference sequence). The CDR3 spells CASSIGGSGVSPLHF. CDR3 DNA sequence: TGTGCCAGTAGTATAGGAGGATCAGGGGTTTCACCCCTCCACTTT.

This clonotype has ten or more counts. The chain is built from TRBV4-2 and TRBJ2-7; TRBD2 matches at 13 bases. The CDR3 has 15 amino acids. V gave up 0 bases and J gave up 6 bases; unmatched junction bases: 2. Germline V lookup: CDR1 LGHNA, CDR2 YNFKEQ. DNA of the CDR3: TGTGCCAGCAGCCAAGATCGGACTAGCGGGAGCGAGCAGTACTTC. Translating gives CASSQDRTSGSEQYF.